These T cell receptor beta chains were read from a single sample in a study of blood T cell repertoires in COVID-19. The method was immunoSEQ multiplex PCR; TCRdb's version includes in-frame clones alone and lacks a portion of them. The sample includes roughly 380,000 clones, around 91% of them seen just once. The sample was peripheral blood. These receptors were collected from a woman aged 35 to 49 with COVID-19, enrolled during active disease. The CDR3 runs from the conserved cysteine through the conserved F or W. D genes are given only for firm matches. The size of a clone is reported for some rows only, either as once, few or many, or as a class for expanded clones.

>.|TRBJ2-3|.|TRBV28
CASLGGSTSDTQYF
TGTGCCAGCCTTGGGGGGAGCACCTCAGATACGCAGTATTTT
>.|TRBJ1-1|.|TRBV27
CASSFHDGGTEAFF
TGTGCCAGCAGCTTCCACGACGGGGGCACTGAAGCTTTCTTT
>.|TRBJ1-5|once|TRBV5-6
CASSLGGTYSNQPQHF
TGTGCCAGCAGCTTGGGAGGGACTTATAGCAATCAGCCCCAGCATTTT
>TRBD1|TRBJ1-1|.|TRBV28
CASSPGTGLFFTEAFF
TGTGCCAGCAGTCCGGGGACAGGGTTATTTTTCACTGAAGCTTTCTTT
>.|TRBJ2-7|once|TRBV28
CASTSSVYEQYF
TGTGCCAGCACCTCCAGCGTTTACGAGCAGTACTTC
>TRBD1|TRBJ1-2|.|TRBV7-2
CASSSRQGGYGYTF
TGTGCCAGCAGCTCCCGACAGGGAGGCTATGGCTACACCTTC
>.|TRBJ2-1|.|TRBV7-2
CASSSTDLGHEQFF
TGTGCCAGCAGCTCGACTGATCTAGGCCATGAGCAGTTCTTC
>.|TRBJ1-1|once|TRBV6-5
CASSYILGVGAEAFF
TGTGCCAGCAGTTACATCCTCGGGGTCGGCGCTGAAGCTTTCTTT
>.|TRBJ1-3|.|TRBV7-2
CASSPQLSGNTIYF
TGTGCCAGCAGCCCACAGCTATCTGGAAACACCATATATTTT
>.|TRBJ1-2|.|TRBV12-3/TRBV12-4
CASSLQGNYGYTF
TGTGCCAGCAGTTTACAGGGGAACTATGGCTACACCTTC
>.|TRBJ1-2|.|TRBV24-1
CATSDSRYGYTF
TGTGCCACCAGTGATTCTCGCTATGGCTACACCTTC
>.|TRBJ1-5|once|TRBV7-3
CASSSTNQPQHF
TGTGCCAGCAGCTCGACAAATCAGCCCCAGCATTTT
>TRBD2|TRBJ2-1|.|TRBV5-1
CASRGVGLAGVHEQFF
TGCGCCAGCAGAGGGGTGGGCCTAGCGGGAGTTCATGAGCAGTTCTTC
>.|TRBJ1-6|.|TRBV27
CASSSQGAAGSPLHF
TGTGCCAGCAGTTCTCAGGGCGCAGCTGGATCACCCCTCCACTTT
>.|TRBJ2-3|.|TRBV9
CASSVRGATDTQYF
TGTGCCAGCAGCGTACGGGGGGCCACAGATACGCAGTATTTT
>.|TRBJ2-2|once|TRBV7-3
CASSSRQGGTGELFF
TGTGCCAGCAGCTCCAGACAGGGAGGAACCGGGGAGCTGTTTTTT
>TRBD1|TRBJ1-2|.|TRBV27
CASSLFRGLNYGYTF
TGTGCCAGCAGTTTATTCAGGGGGCTTAACTATGGCTACACCTTC
>.|TRBJ1-5|.|TRBV19
CASSRQAQRSNQPQHF
TGTGCCAGTAGTCGACAGGCCCAAAGGAGCAATCAGCCCCAGCATTTT
>.|TRBJ2-7|.|TRBV6-6
CASSPPEQYF
TGTGCCAGCAGTCCCCCTGAGCAGTACTTC
>.|TRBJ2-5|.|TRBV4-2
CASSRGAGTPEETQYF
TGTGCCAGCAGCCGCGGCGCCGGGACACCCGAAGAGACCCAGTACTTC
>TRBD1|TRBJ2-7|.|TRBV19
CASSRGQGVRGEQYF
TGTGCCAGTAGTAGGGGACAGGGGGTCCGGGGCGAGCAGTACTTC
>TRBD1|TRBJ1-1|.|TRBV24-1
CATSDRMNTEAFF
TGTGCCACCTCGGACAGGATGAACACTGAAGCTTTCTTT
>.|TRBJ2-7|once|TRBV6-6
CASSTANEQYF
TGTGCCAGCAGTACTGCTAACGAGCAGTACTTC
>TRBD1|TRBJ1-2|.|TRBV5-4
CASSFRTGRGKGYTF
TGTGCCAGCAGCTTTAGGACAGGGAGGGGAAAAGGCTACACCTTC
>.|TRBJ2-5|once|TRBV11-2
CASWQGPVQETQYF
TGTGCCAGCTGGCAGGGGCCCGTTCAAGAGACCCAGTACTTC
>TRBD1|TRBJ1-5|.|TRBV19
CASSIGGGGEGKPQHF
TGTGCCAGTAGTATAGGTGGAGGGGGCGAAGGTAAGCCCCAGCATTTT
>.|TRBJ1-1|.|TRBV5-4
CASSLGGQNTEAFF
TGTGCCAGCAGCTTGGGAGGCCAGAACACTGAAGCTTTCTTT
>TRBD1|TRBJ1-2|.|TRBV19
CASLLQGNYGYTF
TGTGCCAGCCTACTACAGGGGAACTATGGCTACACCTTC
>TRBD2|TRBJ2-1|.|TRBV4-1
CASSQEPSGASSYNEQFF
TGCGCCAGCAGCCAAGAGCCTAGCGGGGCGAGCTCCTACAATGAGCAGTTCTTC
>.|TRBJ2-5|.|TRBV19
CASSILSTGGRETQYF
TGTGCCAGTAGTATCCTAAGTACGGGGGGCAGGGAGACCCAGTACTTC
>.|TRBJ2-2|.|TRBV7-3
CASSLGKNTGELFF
TGTGCCAGCAGCTTGGGCAAGAACACCGGGGAGCTGTTTTTT
>TRBD2|TRBJ2-5|.|TRBV5-1
CASSSLGGGQETQYF
TGCGCCAGCAGCTCCCTGGGCGGGGGGCAAGAGACCCAGTACTTC
>.|TRBJ2-1|.|TRBV25-1
CASSESPEGEQFF
TGTGCCAGCAGTGAATCCCCGGAGGGTGAGCAGTTCTTC
>.|TRBJ2-1|.|TRBV7-2
CASSLVRYNEQFF
TGTGCCAGCAGCTTAGTACGGTACAATGAGCAGTTCTTC
>.|TRBJ1-3|.|TRBV18
CASSPRQVGSSGNTIYF
TGTGCCAGCTCACCCCGGCAAGTCGGGAGCTCTGGAAACACCATATATTTT
>.|TRBJ2-5|.|TRBV6-5
CASAEGGQIQETQYF
TGTGCCAGCGCTGAGGGGGGACAGATCCAAGAGACCCAGTACTTC
>.|TRBJ2-7|once|TRBV29-1
CSVEVGGRVYEQYF
TGCAGCGTTGAAGTAGGCGGCAGGGTCTACGAGCAGTACTTC
>TRBD1|TRBJ1-4|once|TRBV28
CAGRTGGSERLFF
TGTGCCGGAAGGACAGGGGGGAGCGAACGACTGTTTTTT
>.|TRBJ2-5|.|TRBV7-8
CASSLAGQGETQYF
TGTGCCAGCAGCTTAGCGGGGCAGGGGGAGACCCAGTACTTC
>TRBD1|TRBJ1-6|.|TRBV19
CASSTEGTGRNSPLHF
TGTGCCAGTAGTACCGAAGGGACAGGCCGTAATTCACCCCTCCACTTT
>TRBD2|TRBJ2-5|.|TRBV19
CASRRASTSGDRETQYF
TGTGCCAGTAGGCGCGCGTCAACTAGCGGGGATCGGGAGACCCAGTACTTC
>TRBD2|TRBJ2-5|.|TRBV27
CASSLSPLAGGLYQETQYF
TGTGCCAGCAGTTTATCTCCCCTAGCGGGGGGACTATACCAAGAGACCCAGTACTTC
>.|TRBJ1-6|.|TRBV4-3
CASSQAGRISPLHF
TGCGCCAGCAGCCAAGCAGGGAGGATTTCACCCCTCCACTTT